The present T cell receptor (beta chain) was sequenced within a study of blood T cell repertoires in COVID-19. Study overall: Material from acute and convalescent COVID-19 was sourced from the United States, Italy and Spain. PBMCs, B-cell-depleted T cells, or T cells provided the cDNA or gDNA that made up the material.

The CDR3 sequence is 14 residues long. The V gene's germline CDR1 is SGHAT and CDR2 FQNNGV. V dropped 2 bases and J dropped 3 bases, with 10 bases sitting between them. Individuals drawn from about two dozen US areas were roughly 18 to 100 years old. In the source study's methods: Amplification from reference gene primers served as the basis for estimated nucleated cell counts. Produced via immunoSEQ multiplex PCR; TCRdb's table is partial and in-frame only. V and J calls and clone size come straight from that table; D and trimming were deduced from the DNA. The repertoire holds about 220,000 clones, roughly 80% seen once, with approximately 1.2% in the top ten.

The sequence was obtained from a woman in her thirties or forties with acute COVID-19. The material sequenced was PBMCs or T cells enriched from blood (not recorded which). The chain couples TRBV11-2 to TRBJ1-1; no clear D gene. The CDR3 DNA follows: TGTGCCAGCAGCTTATCTAGGGAGCACACTGAAGCTTTCTTT. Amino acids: CASSLSREHTEAFF.